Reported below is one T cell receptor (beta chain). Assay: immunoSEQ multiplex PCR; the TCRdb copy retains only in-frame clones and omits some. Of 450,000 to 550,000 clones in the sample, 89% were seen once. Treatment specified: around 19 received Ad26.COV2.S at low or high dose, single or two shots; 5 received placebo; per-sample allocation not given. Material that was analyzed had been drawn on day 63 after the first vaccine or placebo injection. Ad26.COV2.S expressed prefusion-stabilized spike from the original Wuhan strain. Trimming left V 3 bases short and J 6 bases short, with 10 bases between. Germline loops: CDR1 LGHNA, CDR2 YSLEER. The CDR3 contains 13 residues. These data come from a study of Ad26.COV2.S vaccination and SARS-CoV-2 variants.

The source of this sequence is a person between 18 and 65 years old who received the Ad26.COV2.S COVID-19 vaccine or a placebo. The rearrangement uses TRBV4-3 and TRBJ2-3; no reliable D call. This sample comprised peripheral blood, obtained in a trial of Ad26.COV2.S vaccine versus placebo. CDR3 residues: CASSQITWDTQYF. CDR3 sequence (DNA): TGCGCCAGCAGCCAGATCACCTGGGATACGCAGTATTTT.